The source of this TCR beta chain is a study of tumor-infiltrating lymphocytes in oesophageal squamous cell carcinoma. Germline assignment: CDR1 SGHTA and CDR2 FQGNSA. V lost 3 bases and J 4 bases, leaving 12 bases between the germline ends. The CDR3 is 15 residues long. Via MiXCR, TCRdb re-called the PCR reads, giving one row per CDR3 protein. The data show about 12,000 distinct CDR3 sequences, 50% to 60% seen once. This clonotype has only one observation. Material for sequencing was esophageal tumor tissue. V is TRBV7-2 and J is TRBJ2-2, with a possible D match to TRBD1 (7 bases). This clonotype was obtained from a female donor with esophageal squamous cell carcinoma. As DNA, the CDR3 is TGTGCCAGCAGCTTCTCCCAGGGGGGCACCGGGGAGCTGTTTTTT. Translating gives CASSFSQGGTGELFF. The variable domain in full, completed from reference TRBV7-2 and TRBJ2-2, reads GAGVSQSPSNKVTEKGKDVELRCDPISGHTALYWYRQSLGQGLEFLIYFQGNSAPDKSGLPSDRFSAERTGGSVSTLTIQRTQQEDSAVYLCASSFSQGGTGELFFGEGSRLTVL.